The 28 T cell receptor beta chains below were found in one sample sequenced in a study of PD-L1 blockade in urothelial cancer. Assay used: immunoSEQ multiplex PCR; TCRdb lists only in-frame clones, some missing. The data show fewer than 85,000 clones, less than 90% seen once. As for time point: pretreatment peripheral blood. Sequenced here: PBMCs, sampled around atezolizumab (anti-PD-L1) treatment. The receptors were gathered from a woman aged 70-85 years with urothelial cancer.

CDR3 nucleotide sequence: TGTGCCAGCAGCTCCACAGGGACCTCTGGAAACACCATATATTTT. This codes for CASSSTGTSGNTIYF. The V call is TRBV7-2, the J call TRBJ1-3; possible D gene TRBD1, 6 bases. Trimming left V 4 bases short and J 0 bases short, with 10 bases between. CDR1 and CDR2 from the germline V gene are SGHTA and FQGNSA. This CDR3 is 15 amino acids long.

The chain uses TRBV5-1 and TRBJ1-2, with 9 positions matching TRBD1. V shed 5 bases and J 5 bases; nucleotides not matched to a gene: 4. Looked up from germline, CDR1 is SGHRS and CDR2 is YFSETQ. CDR3 size: 13 residues. The CDR3 nucleotides are TGCGCCAGCAGGGCGGGACAGGGATATGGCTACACCTTC. This encodes CASRAGQGYGYTF.

J is TRBJ2-1 and V is TRBV18; possible D gene TRBD2, 6 bases. Germline V CDR1 and CDR2: KGHSH, LQKENI. CDR3 size: 13 residues. Trimming removed 4 bases from V and 3 bases from J, with 7 bases in between. CDR3 loop: CASSLDYYNEQFF. CDR3 nucleotide sequence: TGTGCCAGCTCACTGGACTACTACAATGAGCAGTTCTTC.

This chain uses TRBV28 with TRBJ1-5, with 9 bases that match TRBD1. The CDR3 covers 14 residues. V shed 7 bases, J shed 7 bases, and the junction held 8 bases outside the gene matches. In germline, CDR1 is MDHEN, CDR2 SYDVKM. CDR3 sequence: CASTTNRGRQPQHF. CDR3 bases: TGTGCCAGCACCACTAACAGGGGGCGACAGCCCCAGCATTTT.

There are a few counts of this clone. The chain has TRBV19 and TRBJ1-5; 10 nucleotides align to TRBD1. CDR1 is LNHDA and CDR2 is SQIVND in the germline V gene (reference sequence). Unmatched junction bases numbered 6, after V lost 5 bases and J lost 2 bases. The CDR3 covers 16 residues. The CDR3: CASSPRQGAGNQPQHF. The CDR3 region has the DNA TGTGCCAGTAGTCCCAGACAGGGGGCAGGCAATCAGCCCCAGCATTTT.

The CDR3 sequence: CASSSRGPQHF. CDR3 nucleotide sequence: TGTGCCAGCAGCTCCAGGGGGCCCCAGCATTTT. The chain combines TRBV7-9 with TRBJ1-5; tentative D call: TRBD1 (6 bases). Germline loops: CDR1 SEHNR, CDR2 FQNEAQ (reference sequence). Trimming took 4 bases from V and 9 from J, leaving 7 bases between them. The CDR3 length is 11 residues.

The chain employs TRBV6-6 and TRBJ2-5, with a weak D call TRBD1 (6 bases). The V and J ends lost 7 bases and 3 bases respectively, with 12 bases between them. This CDR3 has 13 amino acids. Germline CDR1 is MNHNY and CDR2 is SVGAGI (reference sequence). This chain's CDR3 is CASTWAGEETQYF. Here the CDR3 DNA reads TGTGCCAGCACTTGGGCAGGGGAAGAGACCCAGTACTTC.

The V call is TRBV19, the J call TRBJ1-2; 9 bases are a match to TRBD1. CDR1 and CDR2 (germline): LNHDA, SQIVND (reference sequence). The CDR3 spans 15 residues. V was clipped by 8 bases and J by 8 bases; unmatched bases: 15. CDR3 bases: TGTGCCAGTGACAACCTTACAGGGGGCAGAGAGGGCTACACCTTC. Its protein product is CASDNLTGGREGYTF. Based on the CDR3 plus reference TRBV19 and TRBJ1-2, the full variable domain is DGGITQSPKYLFRKEGQNVTLSCEQNLNHDAMYWYRQDPGQGLRLIYYSQIVNDFQKGDIAEGYSVSREKKESFPLTVTSAQKNPTAFYLCASDNLTGGREGYTFGSGTRLTVV.

The chain is built from TRBV7-6 and TRBJ2-2; 7 nucleotides align to TRBD2. Unmatched junction bases numbered 9, after V lost 3 bases and J lost 5 bases. CDR3 length equals 16 residues. Germline V gene lookup returns CDR1 SGHVS and CDR2 FNYEAQ. The CDR3 coding sequence is TGTGCCAGCAGCTTCGGTATAGGTAGCGGGACCGGGGAGCTGTTTTTT. Its translation is CASSFGIGSGTGELFF.

V is TRBV6-5 and J is TRBJ1-1, with a possible D match to TRBD1 (6 bases). CDR1 is MNHEY and CDR2 is SVGAGI in the germline V gene. The CDR3 totals 16 residues. The ends were cut back, 0 bases at V and 1 base at J, with 12 bases in the middle. CDR3 sequence: CASSYSAARGNTEAFF. CDR3 nucleotides: TGTGCCAGCAGTTACTCGGCGGCCAGGGGGAACACTGAAGCTTTCTTT.

The V and J genes are TRBV19 and TRBJ2-2; 12 bases fit TRBD1. CDR1 and CDR2 (germline): LNHDA, SQIVND (reference sequence). Trimming took 8 bases from V and 5 from J; bases not matched to a gene: 6. The CDR3 is 15 residues long. The CDR3, as DNA: TGTGCCAGTTCCCGGGACAGGGGGCAGACCGGGGAGCTGTTTTTT. It codes for CASSRDRGQTGELFF.

Here the CDR3 reads CASSQGDRGEVDEQYF. The CDR3 DNA reads as TGTGCCAGCAGCCAAGGGGACAGGGGGGAAGTCGACGAGCAGTACTTC. The rearrangement uses TRBV14 and TRBJ2-7; 11 nucleotides match TRBD1. The CDR3 consists of 16 residues. In germline, CDR1 is SGHDN, CDR2 FVKESK. The V gene end was trimmed by 1 base and the J gene end by 5 bases; junction bases not matched to a gene: 7.

This rearrangement joins TRBV19 to TRBJ1-5; unclear D gene. Trimming stripped 8 bases from V and 1 base from J, with 9 bases between. The V gene's germline CDR1 is LNHDA and CDR2 SQIVND (reference sequence). The CDR3 is 13 amino acids. CDR3 nucleotide sequence: TGTGCCAGTCCCCGGCGGAGCAATCAGCCCCAGCATTTT. Encoded protein: CASPRRSNQPQHF.

This chain uses TRBV2 with TRBJ2-2; possible D gene TRBD2, 6 bases. The CDR3 covers 12 residues. V gave up 8 bases and J gave up 7 bases, with 11 bases separating them. Germline CDR1 is SNHLY and CDR2 is FYNNEI. The CDR3 nucleotides are TGTGCCAGCGAGGGGCGGGGCGGGGAGCTGTTTTTT. This encodes CASEGRGGELFF.

The V and J genes are TRBV5-6 and TRBJ1-2, with TRBD1 matching 7 bases. The CDR3 is 15 residues long. The V and J ends lost 3 bases and 7 bases, in that order; junction bases with no gene match: 12. Germline-derived CDR1 and CDR2 are SGHDT and YYEEEE. In nucleotides, the CDR3 is TGTGCCAGCAGCTCCCGGGACAGCCTGAGACTTGGCTACACCTTC. Translating gives CASSSRDSLRLGYTF.

The chain couples TRBV5-1 to TRBJ2-7; TRBD2 matches 8 bases. The CDR3 is 14 amino acids. Germline V gives CDR1 SGHRS, CDR2 YFSETQ. Losses at the gene ends were 1 base for V and 3 bases for J; bases not matched to a gene: 3. This CDR3 reads CASSLSSGYYEQYF. In DNA, the CDR3 is TGCGCCAGCAGCTTGTCTAGCGGGTACTACGAGCAGTACTTC. Together with reference TRBV5-1 and TRBJ2-7, the CDR3 gives the full variable domain: KAGVTQTPRYLIKTRGQQVTLSCSPISGHRSVSWYQQTPGQGLQFLFEYFSETQRNKGNFPGRFSGRQFSNSRSEMNVSTLELGDSALYLCASSLSSGYYEQYFGPGTRLTVT.

The chain combines TRBV30 with TRBJ2-7; tentatively, D is TRBD2 (5 bases). CDR1 GTSNPN and CDR2 SVGIG come from the germline V gene (reference sequence). V shed 3 bases and J shed 0 bases, with 15 bases lying between them. The CDR3 runs 15 residues. CDR3 loop: CAWRKGRLSSYEQYF. As DNA, the CDR3 is TGTGCCTGGAGGAAAGGACGACTAAGCTCCTACGAGCAGTACTTC.

CDR3 sequence: CASSPGQANYSPLHF. The CDR3 region has the DNA TGTGCCAGTAGCCCGGGACAAGCGAATTATTCACCCCTCCACTTT. The gene calls are TRBV19 and TRBJ1-6; D may be TRBD1 (6 bases). The V gene lost 6 bases and the J gene lost 8 bases, with 17 bases spanning the gap. CDR3 length: 15 amino acids. The V gene's germline CDR1 is LNHDA and CDR2 SQIVND (reference sequence). The full variable domain, in which reference TRBV19 and TRBJ1-6 provide the parts outside the CDR3, is DGGITQSPKYLFRKEGQNVTLSCEQNLNHDAMYWYRQDPGQGLRLIYYSQIVNDFQKGDIAEGYSVSREKKESFPLTVTSAQKNPTAFYLCASSPGQANYSPLHFGNGTRLTVT.

The rearrangement uses TRBV7-9 and TRBJ2-7; 9 bases are shared with TRBD2. The CDR3 sequence is 17 residues long. Germline-derived CDR1 and CDR2 are SEHNR and FQNEAQ (reference sequence). V gave up 6 bases and J gave up 3 bases; unmatched junction bases: 15. This CDR3 is CASSARAGGGDYYEQYF. The CDR3 DNA is TGTGCCAGCAGTGCGAGGGCAGGCGGGGGGGATTACTACGAGCAGTACTTC.

This clone showed up just a few times. The genes are TRBV10-3 and TRBJ1-1, with D possibly matching TRBD1 (5 bases). The germline V and J ends were trimmed by 11 bases and 1 base, with 11 bases remaining between them. CDR1 and CDR2 from the germline V gene are ENHRY and SYGVKD. This CDR3 is 12 amino acids long. This chain's CDR3 is CAVQESNTEAFF. The CDR3, as DNA: TGTGCCGTACAGGAGTCGAACACTGAAGCTTTCTTT.

This chain joins TRBV29-1 and TRBJ2-7; 11 bases align to TRBD1. CDR1 and CDR2 (germline): SQVTM, ANQGSEA. This CDR3 region has 16 residues. V lost 6 bases and J lost 2; bases outside the gene matches: 12. In DNA, the CDR3 is TGCAGCGTCGCTAGGACAGGGGGCGCTGGGACCTACGAGCAGTACTTC. Its translation: CSVARTGGAGTYEQYF.

The J gene is TRBJ2-6, the V gene TRBV5-1; TRBD2 might be the D (5 bases). V was trimmed by 0 bases and J by 2 bases, leaving 9 bases between them. The germline CDR1 and CDR2 sequences are SGHRS and YFSETQ. The CDR3 totals 16 residues. The CDR3 reads CASSLAGTTGANVLTF. The CDR3 DNA reads TGCGCCAGCAGCTTGGCGGGAACCACTGGGGCCAACGTCCTGACTTTC.

This clone has only a few counts. V and J are TRBV28 and TRBJ2-2, with 9 bases fitting TRBD1. Germline V lookup: CDR1 MDHEN, CDR2 SYDVKM. V dropped 5 bases and J dropped 1; count of bases not matched to a gene: 5. The CDR3 runs 16 residues. The CDR3 reads CASSPGGQGNTGELFF. In DNA form, the CDR3 reads TGTGCCAGCAGTCCAGGGGGACAGGGGAACACCGGGGAGCTGTTTTTT.

The V and J genes are TRBV5-4 and TRBJ2-7; TRBD1 agrees at 7 bases. Germline V gene sequence: CDR1 SGHNT, CDR2 YYREEE (reference sequence). The CDR3 runs to 15 residues. Germline trimming cut 2 bases from V and 3 bases from J; bases unmatched to any gene: 8. The CDR3 sequence is CASSFGTGALYEQYF. The CDR3, as DNA: TGTGCCAGCAGCTTTGGAACAGGGGCCCTCTACGAGCAGTACTTC. Full variable domain (rest looked up from reference TRBV5-4 and TRBJ2-7): ETGVTQSPTHLIKTRGQQVTLRCSSQSGHNTVSWYQQALGQGPQFIFQYYREEENGRGNFPPRFSGLQFPNYSSELNVNALELDDSALYLCASSFGTGALYEQYFGPGTRLTVT.

This chain links TRBV6-7 with TRBJ2-3; 11 bases line up with TRBD1. TRBV6-7 is designated an ORF whose function remains uncertain. The V segment lost 5 bases and the J segment 6 bases; nucleotides outside the gene matches: 10. This CDR3 contains 16 residues. DNA for the CDR3: TGTGCCAGCAGTCAGCCGGGACAGGGGGACGCTGATACGCAGTATTTT. Its translation: CASSQPGQGDADTQYF.

The V and J genes are TRBV5-4 and TRBJ2-4, with D tentatively TRBD1 (5 bases). Germline V gene data show CDR1 as SGHNT and CDR2 as YYREEE (reference sequence). Trimming took 4 bases from V and 5 from J, leaving 10 bases between them. The CDR3 covers 13 residues. For the CDR3, the DNA is TGTGCCAGCAGCCGAACAGGTGAAAACATTCAGTACTTC. This codes for CASSRTGENIQYF.

The rearrangement links TRBV5-3 to TRBJ2-1, with a possible D match to TRBD2 (6 bases). TRBV5-3 is designated an ORF whose function remains uncertain. The length of the CDR3 is 18 residues. V lost 0 bases and J 0 bases, leaving 16 bases between the germline ends. DNA of the CDR3: TGTGCCAGAAGCTTGGGTGGCGGCGGGATGATCTCCTACAATGAGCAGTTCTTC. The encoded protein is CARSLGGGGMISYNEQFF.

The chain combines TRBV10-3 with TRBJ1-1; 7 bases match TRBD1. V lost 6 bases, J lost 0 bases, and 7 bases stayed unmatched. The CDR3 is 15 amino acids. The germline gives CDR1 ENHRY, CDR2 SYGVKD. CDR3 in amino acids: CAIRGVTGLNTEAFF. The CDR3 DNA is TGTGCCATCAGGGGGGTGACAGGGTTGAACACTGAAGCTTTCTTT.